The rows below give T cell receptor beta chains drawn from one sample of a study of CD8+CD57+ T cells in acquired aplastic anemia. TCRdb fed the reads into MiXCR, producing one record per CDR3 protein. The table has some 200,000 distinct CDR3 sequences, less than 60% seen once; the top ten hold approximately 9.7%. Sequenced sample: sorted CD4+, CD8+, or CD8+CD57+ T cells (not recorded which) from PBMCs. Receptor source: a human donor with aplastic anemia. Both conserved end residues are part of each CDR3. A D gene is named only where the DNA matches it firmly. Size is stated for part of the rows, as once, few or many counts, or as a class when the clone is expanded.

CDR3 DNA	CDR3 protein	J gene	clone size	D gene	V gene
TGTGCCAGTAGGCGAGGACCGGGACAGTACACTGAAGCTTTCTTT	CASRRGPGQYTEAFF	TRBJ1-1	-	TRBD1	TRBV19
TGTGCCTGGGGTTCCGGGGGGACCTACAATGAGCGGTTCTTC	CAWGSGGTYNERFF	TRBJ2-1	-	TRBD2	TRBV30
TGTGCCAGCAGCTTGTCTGGTCCTTCGAGCAATCAGCCCCAGCATTTT	CASSLSGPSSNQPQHF	TRBJ1-5	-	-	TRBV5-6
-	CANSEHREGYGCTF	TRBJ1-2	-	-	TRBV25-1
TGTGCCATCAGTGAGCAGAACTACGAGCAGTACTTC	CAISEQNYEQYF	TRBJ2-7	-	-	TRBV10-3
TGTGCCAGCAGTTACTCGCGTAGGGTTAACACCGGGGAGCTGTTTTTT	CASSYSRRVNTGELFF	TRBJ2-2	few	-	TRBV6-2/TRBV6-3
TGTGCCAGCAGTCCCGGGACAGGGGTTCCCCACGAGCAGTACTTC	CASSPGTGVPHEQYF	TRBJ2-7	-	TRBD1	TRBV2
TGTGCCAGCAGCAGGACAGGGGACGAGCAGTACTTC	CASSRTGDEQYF	TRBJ2-7	-	TRBD1	TRBV12-3/TRBV12-4
TGCGCCACCCTTATAACAGGGTTCAACGAAAAACTGTTTTTT	CATLITGFNEKLFF	TRBJ1-4	many	-	TRBV4-1
TGCGCCAGCAGCCAATGGGGCGGGAGCCCAGATACGCAGTATTTT	CASSQWGGSPDTQYF	TRBJ2-3	many	TRBD2	TRBV4-1
TGTGCCAGCACTTTGGGACAGGGAGAAAATTCACCCCTCCACTTT	CASTLGQGENSPLHF	TRBJ1-6	-	TRBD1	TRBV2
TGTGCCAGCAGCGTAGGACAGGGCCTCTACGAGCAGTACTTC	CASSVGQGLYEQYF	TRBJ2-7	few	TRBD1	TRBV7-6
TGTGCCAGCAGCCGGGTTGGGGGTATATATGGCTACACCTTC	CASSRVGGIYGYTF	TRBJ1-2	-	-	TRBV7-2
TGCGCCAGCAGCCAAGTTACAGCCCGTACCTACGAGCAGTACTTC	CASSQVTARTYEQYF	TRBJ2-7	-	-	TRBV4-1
TGCAGTGCTAAACAGTCGGACACTGAAGCTTTCTTT	CSAKQSDTEAFF	TRBJ1-1	many	-	TRBV20-1
TGTGCCAGCCGAATCTTTCCTGGGACCGATACGCAGTATTTT	CASRIFPGTDTQYF	TRBJ2-3	many	-	TRBV2
TGCAGCGCACCCGGGGACTCCTTCTACGAGCAGTACTTC	CSAPGDSFYEQYF	TRBJ2-7	many	-	TRBV20-1
TGTGCCAGTTCCCAGCGTGTAGCCCGGGGGGAGCTGTTTTTT	CASSQRVARGELFF	TRBJ2-2	-	-	TRBV7-6
TGTGCCAGTAAGGACAGCGGAGGAAACACCATATATTTT	CASKDSGGNTIYF	TRBJ1-3	-	-	TRBV19
TGCGCCAGCAGCTTGGTTCGGGCTTCAGGGGAGGTGGGGAATGAGCAGTTCTTC	CASSLVRASGEVGNEQFF	TRBJ2-1	-	-	TRBV5-1
TGTGCCAGCAGTTTGGGGCGGGAGGGCCGCGGTAGTGCGCAGTATTTT	CASSLGREGRGSAQYF	TRBJ2-3	-	TRBD2	TRBV12-3/TRBV12-4
TGTGCCAGCAGCTCGGGACCGTCGTACCAAGAGACCCAGTACTTC	CASSSGPSYQETQYF	TRBJ2-5	few	-	TRBV13
TGTGCCAGCAGCCTACAGGGCTTTGGAAACACCATATATTTT	CASSLQGFGNTIYF	TRBJ1-3	many	-	TRBV12-3/TRBV12-4
TGTGCCGGCAGGCTTCCAGGATACAATGAGCAGTTCTTC	CAGRLPGYNEQFF	TRBJ2-1	-	-	TRBV7-8
TGTGCCACCAGTGATCAAAGAGCCGCTGACACTGAAGCTTTCTTT	CATSDQRAADTEAFF	TRBJ1-1	-	-	TRBV24-1
TGTGCCAGTAGTGAGATACAGTACCGCAATGAGCAGTTCTTC	CASSEIQYRNEQFF	TRBJ2-1	-	-	TRBV19
TGCGCCAGCAGAGAAGGTGGCACAGATACGCAGTATTTT	CASREGGTDTQYF	TRBJ2-3	-	-	TRBV10-1
TGTGCCAGCAGTGCCCTACAGAATTCACCCCTCCACTTT	CASSALQNSPLHF	TRBJ1-6	-	-	TRBV6-1
TGTGCCAGTAGTACGACAGGTATGCCGTGGGAGCAGTACTTC	CASSTTGMPWEQYF	TRBJ2-7	-	-	TRBV19
TGTGCCAGCAGTGAAAACCCGGTCTCGAACACTGAAGCTTTCTTT	CASSENPVSNTEAFF	TRBJ1-1	-	-	TRBV6-1
TGCAGCGCTGGTTCTAGCGGGAGTATAGCCAAAAACATTCAGTACTTC	CSAGSSGSIAKNIQYF	TRBJ2-4	many	TRBD2	TRBV29-1
TGTGCCAGCAGCGAATCGGTGGGGAACACTGAAGCTTCCTTT	CASSESVGNTEASF	TRBJ1-1	-	-	TRBV7-3
TGCAGCGTTGACTTAGGACAGGGTCGCACCGGGGAGCTGTTTTTT	CSVDLGQGRTGELFF	TRBJ2-2	-	TRBD1	TRBV29-1
TGTGTCAGTAGTATAAGTGGGGTCCATGAGCAGTTCTTC	CVSSISGVHEQFF	TRBJ2-1	-	-	TRBV19
TGCGCCAGCAGCTTGGGGGGAGACAATGAGCAGTTCTTC	CASSLGGDNEQFF	TRBJ2-1	many	-	TRBV5-1
TGTGCCAGCAGCTCCGCCTCGACAGGGAAGAATACGCAGTATTTT	CASSSASTGKNTQYF	TRBJ2-3	-	TRBD1	TRBV5-4
TGTGCCAGCAGCTTAGGGGGACCTTTTTCACCCCTCCACTTT	CASSLGGPFSPLHF	TRBJ1-6	-	-	TRBV13
TGTGCCAGCTCTACCGGGACTGGGGGTGAAAAACTGTTTTTT	CASSTGTGGEKLFF	TRBJ1-4	few	-	TRBV18
TGTGCCATCAGTGGGGGACAGCGGGAAGCTTTCTTT	CAISGGQREAFF	TRBJ1-1	once	TRBD1	TRBV10-3
TGTGCCAGCAGTGCCCCGGGGGTAGTCGGGGAGCTGTTTTTT	CASSAPGVVGELFF	TRBJ2-2	once	-	TRBV10-3
TGTGCCAGCAGCGATACCGGGACAGGGAGTCAGCCCCAGCATTTT	CASSDTGTGSQPQHF	TRBJ1-5	many	TRBD1	TRBV6-1
TGTGCCAGCAGCTCCGGGACAGGGCATAATTCACCCCTCCACTTT	CASSSGTGHNSPLHF	TRBJ1-6	-	TRBD1	TRBV13
TGTGCCAGCAGCCAAGGGACAAGGGAGACCCAGTACTTC	CASSQGTRETQYF	TRBJ2-5	-	-	TRBV4-2
TGTGCCAGCAGTTACTCGAAGGGAGAAGGGGCCCAGTACTTC	CASSYSKGEGAQYF	TRBJ2-5	-	-	TRBV12-3/TRBV12-4
TGTGCCAGCTCACCACCGCTTGGACAGAGCATTAACTATGGCTACACCTTC	CASSPPLGQSINYGYTF	TRBJ1-2	few	-	TRBV18
TGCGCCAGCAGCCAAGATGGCAATCAGCCCCAGCATTTT	CASSQDGNQPQHF	TRBJ1-5	-	-	TRBV4-1
TGCAGTGCTAGGTGGACTAGCGGGATCTCTGACGAGCAGTACTTC	CSARWTSGISDEQYF	TRBJ2-7	-	TRBD2	TRBV20-1
TGTGCCAGCAGTGTTCAACAGGGCGGCGATCAGCCCCAGCATTTT	CASSVQQGGDQPQHF	TRBJ1-5	-	-	TRBV2
TGTGCCATCGGGGCAAGGAATAATTCATCCCTCCACTTT	CAIGARNNSSLHF	TRBJ1-6	-	-	TRBV10-3
TGTGCCAGCAGTACGGGCACAGATACGCAGTATTTT	CASSTGTDTQYF	TRBJ2-3	-	-	TRBV10-3
TGCAGCGTTGCCGGATCTCAGGAGAACTATGGCTACACCTTC	CSVAGSQENYGYTF	TRBJ1-2	-	-	TRBV29-1
TGTGCCAGCAGCCAAGTTCACAACTACAATGAGCAGTTCTTC	CASSQVHNYNEQFF	TRBJ2-1	many	-	TRBV3-1
TGTGCCAGCAGCTTAAATAGGTGGTCTGAAGCTTTCTTT	CASSLNRWSEAFF	TRBJ1-1	many	-	TRBV11-2
TGTGCCAGCAGCCAATTTACGGGACCAGACCAAGAGACCCAGTACTTC	CASSQFTGPDQETQYF	TRBJ2-5	-	-	TRBV16
TGCAGTGCTAGAGATCAAGCTCGCACAGATACGCAGTATTTT	CSARDQARTDTQYF	TRBJ2-3	-	-	TRBV20-1
TGCGCCAGCAGCTTGAGGACAGGGGGTGGTGAAAAACTGTTTTTT	CASSLRTGGGEKLFF	TRBJ1-4	many	TRBD1	TRBV5-1
TGTGCCACCAGCAGAGGGGGGGGGCCAGCCTACGAGCAGTACTTC	CATSRGGGPAYEQYF	TRBJ2-7	many	-	TRBV15
TGTGCCAGCAGCCCCATGCTGAGGAACACTGAAGCTTTCTTT	CASSPMLRNTEAFF	TRBJ1-1	many	-	TRBV5-6
TGTGCCAGCAGCTTTCAAATCGGGACAGATACGCAGTATTTT	CASSFQIGTDTQYF	TRBJ2-3	many	-	TRBV7-2